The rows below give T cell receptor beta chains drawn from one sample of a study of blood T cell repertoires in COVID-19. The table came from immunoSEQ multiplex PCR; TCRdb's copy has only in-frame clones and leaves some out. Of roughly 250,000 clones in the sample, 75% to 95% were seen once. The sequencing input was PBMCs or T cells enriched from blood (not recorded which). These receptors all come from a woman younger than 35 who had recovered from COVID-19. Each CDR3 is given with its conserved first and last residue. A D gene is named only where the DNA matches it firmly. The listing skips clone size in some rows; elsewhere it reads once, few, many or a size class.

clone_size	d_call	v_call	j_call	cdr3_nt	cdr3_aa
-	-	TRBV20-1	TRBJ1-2	TGCAGTGCTCAACGGGGAGTCGGCTACACCTTC	CSAQRGVGYTF
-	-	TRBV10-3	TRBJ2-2	TGTGCCTCCCGACAGGTCCCCCGAACCACCGGGGAGCTGTTTTTT	CASRQVPRTTGELFF
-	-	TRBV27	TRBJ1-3	TGTGCCAGCAGTTTGCGAGGGGGAAACACCATATATTTT	CASSLRGGNTIYF
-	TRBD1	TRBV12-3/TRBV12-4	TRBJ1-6	TGTGCCAGCACCCCTCAGGGGGATCCACCCCTCCACTTT	CASTPQGDPPLHF
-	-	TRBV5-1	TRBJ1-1	TGCGCCAGCAGCGTGTTACAGAGAAACACTGAAGCTTTCTTT	CASSVLQRNTEAFF
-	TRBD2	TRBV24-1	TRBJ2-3	TGTGCCACCAGTGATGGTCCGGGCGGGGGTGAGAACACAGATACGCAGTATTTT	CATSDGPGGGENTDTQYF
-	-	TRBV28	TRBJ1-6	TGTGCCAGCAGTCCTGACAGCCGGGGGACGAGACCCCTCCACTTT	CASSPDSRGTRPLHF
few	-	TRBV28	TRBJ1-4	TGTGCCAGCACCTCCGGCGGTGGTAATGAAAAACTGTTTTTT	CASTSGGGNEKLFF
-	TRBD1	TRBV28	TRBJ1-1	TGTGCCAGCAGTCCCTCACCCGGGACAGGGGGCATGAACACTGAAGCTTTCTTT	CASSPSPGTGGMNTEAFF
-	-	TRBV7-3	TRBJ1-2	TGTGCCAGCAGCTTACGACCCGGGAATGGCTACACCTTC	CASSLRPGNGYTF
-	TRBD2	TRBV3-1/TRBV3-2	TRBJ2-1	TGTGCCAGCACCGCCAGATGGCGGGGGGAATACAATGAGCAGTTCTTC	CASTARWRGEYNEQFF
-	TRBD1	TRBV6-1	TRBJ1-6	TGTGCCAGCAGTGAAGGGACAGGGTATTCACCCCTCCACTTT	CASSEGTGYSPLHF
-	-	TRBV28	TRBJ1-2	TGTGCCAGCAGTTTTAGTCAGGGACATCTTGACTATGGCTACACCTTC	CASSFSQGHLDYGYTF
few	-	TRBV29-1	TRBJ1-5	TGCAGCGTTTCCGGAGCCAATCAGCCCCAGCATTTT	CSVSGANQPQHF
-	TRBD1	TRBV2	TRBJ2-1	TGTGCCAGCAGGGGGACAGACAGCTCCTACAATGAGCAGTTCTTC	CASRGTDSSYNEQFF
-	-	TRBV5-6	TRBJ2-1	TGTGCCAGCAGCTGGGGGGACAGAGAGCAGTTCTTC	CASSWGDREQFF
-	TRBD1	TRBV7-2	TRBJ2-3	TGTGCCAGCAGCTGGGACAGCTCTAGCACAGATACGCAGTATTTT	CASSWDSSSTDTQYF
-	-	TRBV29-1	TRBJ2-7	TGCAGCGTTGGACAGCTTGGGTACGAGCAGTACTTC	CSVGQLGYEQYF
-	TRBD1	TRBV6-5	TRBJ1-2	TGTGCCAGCAGTCCCCAGACAGGGGGGTGGTATGGCTACACCTTC	CASSPQTGGWYGYTF
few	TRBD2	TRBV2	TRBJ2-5	TGTGCCAGCATAGAGCGGGGACAAGAGACCCAGTACTTC	CASIERGQETQYF
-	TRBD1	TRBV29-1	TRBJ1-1	TGCAGCGGACAGGGGGTCCTGAACACTGAAGCTTTCTTT	CSGQGVLNTEAFF
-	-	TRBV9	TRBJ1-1	TGTGCCAGCAGCCCCCTTGGGAGGGACGGAGCTTTCTTT	CASSPLGRDGAFF
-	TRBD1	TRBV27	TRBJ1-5	TGTGCCAGCAGGGGACAGGGGGTGGGCGGCAATCAGCCCCAGCATTTT	CASRGQGVGGNQPQHF
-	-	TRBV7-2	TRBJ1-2	TGTGCCAGCAGCTGGACGGTGCGGGGATCTACTCCCATTAACTATGGCTACACCTTC	CASSWTVRGSTPINYGYTF
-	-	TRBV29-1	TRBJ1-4	TGCAGCGTCGCCCCCGGGGTTAGTAATGAAAAACTGTTTTTT	CSVAPGVSNEKLFF
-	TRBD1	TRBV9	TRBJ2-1	TGTGCCAGCAGCGATCCGGGACAGGGGGCTAGGAATGAGCAGTTCTTC	CASSDPGQGARNEQFF
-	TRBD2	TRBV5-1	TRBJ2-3	TGCGCCAGCAGCTTGGCCTCGACGGGGGGGACAGATACGCAGTATTTT	CASSLASTGGTDTQYF
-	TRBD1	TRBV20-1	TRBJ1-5	TGCAGTGCTAGTCGCCCCGGGACAGGGAATCAGCCCCAGCATTTT	CSASRPGTGNQPQHF
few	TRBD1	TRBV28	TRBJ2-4	TGTGCCAGCAGAACGACAGGGGACAGTCTAGCCAAAAACATTCAGTACTTC	CASRTTGDSLAKNIQYF
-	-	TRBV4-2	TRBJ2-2	TGTGCCAGCAGCCAAGCTACGCTAGCCTCGGGGGAGCTGTTTTTT	CASSQATLASGELFF
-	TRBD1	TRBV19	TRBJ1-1	TGTGCCAGTAGTTCTACGGACAGGGTGAAGAGGGCTGAAGCTTTCTTT	CASSSTDRVKRAEAFF
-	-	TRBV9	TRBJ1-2	TGTGCCAGCAGCGCCCCTGGCCTCTATGGCTACACCTTC	CASSAPGLYGYTF
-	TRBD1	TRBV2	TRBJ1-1	TGTGCCAGCAATAACCGGGACAGAAACACTGAAGCTTTCTTT	CASNNRDRNTEAFF
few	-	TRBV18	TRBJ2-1	TGTGCCAGCTCTTTTAGCTCCTACAATGAGCAGTTCTTC	CASSFSSYNEQFF
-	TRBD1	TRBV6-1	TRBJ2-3	TGTGCCAGCAGTGAAGGGGGGACAGTCCCCACAGATACGCAGTATTTT	CASSEGGTVPTDTQYF
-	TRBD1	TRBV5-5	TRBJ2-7	TGTGCCAGCAGCCTTCGGACAGGGAGCGGCGAGCAGTACTTC	CASSLRTGSGEQYF
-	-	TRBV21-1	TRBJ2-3	TGTGCCAGCAGCGGTCGCGCTAGCACAGATACGCAGTATTTT	CASSGRASTDTQYF
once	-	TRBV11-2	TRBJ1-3	TGTGCCAGCAGCTTAGATCGACTCGGAAACACCATATATTTT	CASSLDRLGNTIYF
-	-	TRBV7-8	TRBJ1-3	TGTGCCAGCAGCTTACAGACAGGCCAGCGTGGAAACACCATATATTTT	CASSLQTGQRGNTIYF
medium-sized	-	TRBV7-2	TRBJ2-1	TGTGCCAGCAGCTTAGGTTGGCTCCGGGGTGATGAGCAGTTCTTC	CASSLGWLRGDEQFF
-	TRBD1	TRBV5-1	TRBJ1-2	TGCGCCAGCAGCCCCTACGATAGGACAGGGGCTGGCTACACCTTC	CASSPYDRTGAGYTF
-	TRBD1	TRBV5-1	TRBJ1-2	TGCGCCAGCAGCAACAACAGGGGGTCAAACTATGGCTACACCTTC	CASSNNRGSNYGYTF
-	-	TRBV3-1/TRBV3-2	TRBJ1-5	TGTGCCAGCAGCCAAGATCTGACAGGCAGTCAGCCCCAGCATTTT	CASSQDLTGSQPQHF
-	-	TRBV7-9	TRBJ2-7	TGTGCCAGCAGCTTCGAACAGGGCACGCAGTACTTC	CASSFEQGTQYF
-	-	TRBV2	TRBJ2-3	TGTGCCAGCAGTGAGTATGTGATCGAGGCTAGTCTTACAGATACGCAGTATTTT	CASSEYVIEASLTDTQYF
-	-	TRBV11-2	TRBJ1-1	TGTGCCAGCAGCTTAGTCAGGAAGAACACTGAAGCTTTCTTT	CASSLVRKNTEAFF
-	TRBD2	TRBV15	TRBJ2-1	TGTGCCACCAGCCATCCTAGCGGGATTTCGTATGAGCAGTTCTTC	CATSHPSGISYEQFF
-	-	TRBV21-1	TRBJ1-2	TGTGCCAGCATTCCCCAGGGGCTCCACCTCACCAACTATGGCTACACCTTC	CASIPQGLHLTNYGYTF
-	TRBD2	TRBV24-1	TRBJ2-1	TGTGCCACCAGTGACCCGGAGGCCGCTAGCGGAAACAATGAGCAGTTCTTC	CATSDPEAASGNNEQFF